Below are 21 T cell receptor beta chains sequenced from a single sample in a study of regulatory T cells in long-lasting Graves disease. The sample's time point: newly diagnosed GD, antithyroid drugs for less than 3 months. The TCR library used RNA extracted from PBMCs. HTBI primers from iRepertoire and Arm-PCR of CDR3 regions yielded the TCR beta libraries. TCRdb processed the multiplex PCR reads anew with MiXCR; each CDR3 protein has one entry. This sample has about 300,000 distinct CDR3 sequences, with 15% to 20% found just once. The sample here was peripheral blood mononuclear cells (PBMCs), taken at new diagnosis, from a patient treated with antithyroid drugs. The source is a female donor with Graves disease.

Ten or more counts support this clonotype. Here the CDR3 reads CASSMKWGGTDTQYF. The CDR3 DNA follows: TGTGCCAGTAGTATGAAGTGGGGGGGCACAGATACGCAGTATTTT. This chain links TRBV19 with TRBJ2-3; tentative D call: TRBD2 (6 bases). CDR1 LNHDA and CDR2 SQIVND come from the germline V gene (reference sequence). V was pared by 3 bases and J by 1 base, with 11 bases between. The CDR3 spans 15 residues.

CDR3 amino acids: CASSLSMSSGSINEQFF. The CDR3 region has the DNA TGTGCCAGCAGCTTAAGTATGTCTAGCGGGAGTATCAATGAGCAGTTCTTC. The V and J genes are TRBV7-2 and TRBJ2-1, with TRBD2 matching over 10 bases. Germline assignment: CDR1 SGHTA and CDR2 FQGNSA. The CDR3 sequence is 17 residues long. With V trimmed by 2 bases and J by 6 bases, 10 bases remained unmatched.

This clonotype occurred many times. V usage is TRBV28 and J usage is TRBJ2-1; no definite D call. This CDR3 has 17 residues. Germline V gene lookup returns CDR1 MDHEN and CDR2 SYDVKM. Trimming took 7 bases from V and 9 from J, leaving 28 bases between them. The DNA of the CDR3 is TGTGCCAGCAATCGTCCGGGTGGGGTAGGACGAATTGGTGAGCAGTTCTTC. Amino acid sequence: CASNRPGGVGRIGEQFF.

In its sample, this clonotype was seen many times. The V and J genes are TRBV19 and TRBJ1-2; 11 bases agree with TRBD1. The V gene's germline CDR1 is LNHDA and CDR2 SQIVND (reference sequence). This CDR3 comprises 14 residues. Losses at the gene ends were 5 bases for V and 4 bases for J; bases not matched to a gene: 3. CDR3 DNA: TGTGCCAGTAGTTCCGGGACAGGGGGCTATGGCTACACCTTC. Amino acids: CASSSGTGGYGYTF.

This clonotype was seen ten or more times. J is TRBJ2-3 and V is TRBV19, with D possibly being TRBD2 (6 bases). CDR1 and CDR2 (germline): LNHDA, SQIVND (reference sequence). The germline V and J ends were trimmed by 6 bases and 0 bases, with 16 bases remaining between them. This CDR3 is 16 amino acids long. CDR3 residues: CASSDRGLASTDTQYF. CDR3 in DNA: TGTGCCAGTAGCGACCGGGGGTTAGCTAGCACAGATACGCAGTATTTT.

This chain connects TRBV7-8 to TRBJ2-7; D gene uncertain. The CDR3 length is 15 residues. Germline CDR1 and CDR2: SGHVS and FQNEAQ. V lost 1 base to trimming and J lost 2 bases, with 12 bases between them. CDR3 in amino acids: CASSLEVHGTYEQYF. Written as DNA, the CDR3 is TGTGCCAGCAGCTTAGAGGTCCACGGAACCTACGAGCAGTACTTC.

This clonotype showed up many times. This rearrangement joins TRBV6-1 to TRBJ2-7; 7 nucleotides align to TRBD1. The ends lost 4 bases at V and 4 bases at J; junction bases unmatched: 10. From germline, CDR1 is MNHNS and CDR2 SASEGT. The CDR3 length is 15 residues. DNA for the CDR3: TGTGCCAGCAGTGCCCGACAGGGTGGGGAATACGAGCAGTACTTC. It encodes CASSARQGGEYEQYF.

This clonotype was seen ten or more times. The chain carries TRBV6-5 and TRBJ1-2; D is undetermined. Trimming left V 4 bases short and J 1 base short, with 16 bases between. The CDR3 loop spans 16 amino acids. Germline values: CDR1 MNHEY, CDR2 SVGAGI. The CDR3 loop reads CASSLTPSGINYGYTF. The CDR3 coding sequence is TGTGCCAGCAGTTTGACCCCAAGTGGGATTAACTATGGCTACACCTTC.

In this sample, this clonotype turned up many times. V usage is TRBV18 and J usage is TRBJ2-7; 7 positions match TRBD1. The CDR3 contains 14 residues. Germline V gene data show CDR1 as KGHSH and CDR2 as LQKENI. J gave up 5 bases and V 3 bases, and 7 bases lay outside the gene matches. CDR3 residues: CASSPGTARNEQYF. In DNA, the CDR3 is TGTGCCAGCTCACCTGGGACAGCTAGAAACGAGCAGTACTTC.

The chain links TRBV29-1 to TRBJ2-4; D perhaps matches TRBD1 (6 bases). There are 12 residues in the CDR3. V lost 1 base to trimming and J lost 8 bases, with 9 bases between them. The germline CDR1 and CDR2 sequences are SQVTM and ANQGSEA. The CDR3 spells CSVEGTADIQYF. In nucleotides, the CDR3 is TGCAGCGTTGAAGGGACAGCCGACATTCAGTACTTC.

This clonotype was seen more than once but under ten times. A much larger clone is a single base away; this may be a read error. The J gene is TRBJ2-2, the V gene TRBV27; 10 nucleotides align to TRBD2. This CDR3 has 15 residues. Germline CDR1 and CDR2: MNHEY and SMNVEV (reference sequence). The CDR3 region is CVSRTWTSGTGELFF. In nucleotides, the CDR3 is TGTGTCAGCAGAACCTGGACTAGCGGCACCGGGGAGCTGTTTTTT.

Note on this clonotype: A much larger clone differs from this one at a single base, so this may be a read error. The genes are TRBV6-1 and TRBJ1-5, with 8 bases matching TRBD1. Germline V gene lookup returns CDR1 MNHNS and CDR2 SASEGT. This CDR3 has 15 residues. CDR3 in DNA: TGTGCCAGCAGGGGAAAGACAGGGGCGGATCAGCCCAAGCATTTT. Encoded protein: CASRGKTGADQPKHF.

This clonotype was seen a handful of times. This chain joins TRBV6-2 or TRBV6-3 and TRBJ1-5; no firm D call. Between the trimmed V and J ends, which lost 8 bases and 2 bases, there was a span of 13 bases. The V gene's germline CDR1 is MNHEY and CDR2 SVGEGT. There are 14 residues in the CDR3. The DNA of the CDR3 is TGTGCCAGCCAAAAGGATGGCGGCAATCAGCCCCAGCATTTT. Its protein is CASQKDGGNQPQHF.

This clonotype was detected ten times or more. The CDR3 DNA follows: TGTGCCAGCAGTAACGGACAGGACTATGGAAACACCATATATTTT. Translation gives CASSNGQDYGNTIYF. The chain is built from TRBV5-8 and TRBJ1-3, with 7 bases matching TRBD1. The germline CDR1 and CDR2 sequences are SGHTS and YDEGEE. CDR3 length equals 15 residues. V lost 5 bases and J lost 3; bases outside the gene matches: 8. The full variable domain, completed using reference TRBV5-8 and TRBJ1-3, is EAGVTQSPTHLIKTRGQQATLRCSPISGHTSVYWYQQALGLGLQFLLWYDEGEERNRGNFPPRFSGRQFPNYSSELNVNALELEDSALYLCASSNGQDYGNTIYFGEGSWLTVV.

There are many counts of this clonotype. The chain uses TRBV19 and TRBJ1-5, with D unclear. The CDR3 loop spans 16 amino acids. Trimming stripped 5 bases from V and 0 bases from J, with 14 bases between. From germline, CDR1 is LNHDA and CDR2 SQIVND (reference sequence). This chain's CDR3 is CASSLLGPSSNQPQHF. The CDR3 DNA reads TGTGCCAGTAGTCTCCTGGGCCCTTCTAGCAATCAGCCCCAGCATTTT.

There are many counts of this clonotype. The CDR3 DNA follows: TGTGCCACCGCGACTAGCGGGGCCTTCACAGATACGCAGTATTTT. This codes for CATATSGAFTDTQYF. The chain recombines TRBV12-3 or TRBV12-4 with TRBJ2-3, with 11 bases aligning to TRBD2. V trimming: 10 bases; J trimming: 2 bases; junction bases outside the gene matches: 8. This CDR3 spans 15 amino acids.

This clonotype was seen many times. This chain joins TRBV28 and TRBJ1-4, with D tentatively TRBD1 (5 bases). Trimming removed 1 base from V and 2 bases from J, with 11 bases in between. Germline V gives CDR1 MDHEN, CDR2 SYDVKM. This CDR3 has 16 residues. The CDR3 sequence: CASSLSGGGTNEKLFF. Written as DNA, the CDR3 is TGTGCCAGCAGTTTATCGGGGGGTGGGACTAATGAAAAACTGTTTTTT. The whole variable domain, filled in from reference TRBV28 and TRBJ1-4, reads DVKVTQSSRYLVKRTGEKVFLECVQDMDHENMFWYRQDPGLGLRLIYFSYDVKMKEKGDIPEGYSVSREKKERFSLILESASTNQTSMYLCASSLSGGGTNEKLFFGSGTQLSVL.

The sample holds many counts of this clonotype. The CDR3 sequence: CASATITPAGGLPDTQYF. CDR3 in DNA: TGTGCCAGCGCTACAATAACACCGGCAGGGGGACTCCCAGATACGCAGTATTTT. The chain links TRBV28 to TRBJ2-3; D is possibly TRBD1 (7 bases). The V gene lost 8 bases and the J gene lost 4 bases, with 28 bases spanning the gap. Germline-derived CDR1 and CDR2 are MDHEN and SYDVKM. CDR3 length: 18 amino acids.

On this clonotype: With a much larger clone just one base away, this may be a read error. The CDR3 ends on some other residue instead of the conserved phenylalanine or tryptophan, so this is likely a read error. The V call is TRBV27, the J call TRBJ2-7; either TRBD1 or TRBD2 may supply D (5 bases each). V was trimmed by 6 bases and J by 0 bases, leaving 12 bases between them. The CDR3 has 14 residues. CDR1 is MNHEY and CDR2 is SMNVEV in the germline V gene (reference sequence). The CDR3 protein is CASSWDRYSYEQYS. The CDR3 DNA follows: TGTGCCAGCAGCTGGGACCGGTACTCCTACGAGCAGTACTCC.

This clonotype was seen many times. CDR3 sequence: CASSISGSRDLGEQFF. In DNA, the CDR3 is TGTGCCAGCAGTATTAGCGGGAGTCGAGATTTGGGTGAGCAGTTCTTC. The chain is built from TRBV28 and TRBJ2-1, with 9 bases lining up with TRBD2. This CDR3 has 16 amino acids. Germline V gene sequence: CDR1 MDHEN, CDR2 SYDVKM. V shed 5 bases and J 9 bases; nucleotides not matched to a gene: 14. The full variable domain, its missing parts supplied by reference TRBV28 and TRBJ2-1, is DVKVTQSSRYLVKRTGEKVFLECVQDMDHENMFWYRQDPGLGLRLIYFSYDVKMKEKGDIPEGYSVSREKKERFSLILESASTNQTSMYLCASSISGSRDLGEQFFGPGTRLTVL.

Ten or more counts support this clonotype. The V gene is TRBV2, the J gene TRBJ2-7; no firm D call. CDR1 and CDR2 (germline): SNHLY, FYNNEI. The length of the CDR3 is 12 residues. With 3 bases removed from V and 8 bases from J, the gap between germline ends came to 11 bases. The CDR3 sequence: CASSDLGWQQYF. The CDR3 coding sequence is TGTGCCAGCAGTGATCTGGGTTGGCAGCAGTACTTC.